This T cell receptor beta chain was recorded in a study of low-dose radiotherapy and immunotherapy resistance in tumors. Indicated time point: after trial treatment. Treatment described: LDRT plus nivolumab, ipilimumab, low-dose cyclophosphamide and aspirin (RACIN trial). Donors, who were enrolled in a single-arm phase I dose-escalation trial, received nivolumab, ipilimumab, aspirin, low-dose cyclophosphamide and low-dose radiotherapy. Patients qualified if they had advanced solid tumors that lacked tumor-infiltrating lymphocytes. TRAV and TRBV primers primed cDNA for both TCRalpha and TCRbeta. TCR amplification involved around 22 PCR cycles with a constant-region primer and V-primer adapter. TCRdb passed the reads through MiXCR, listing each CDR3 protein once. This table holds 100,000 or so distinct CDR3 sequences, around 20% found once. In regard to this clonotype: A far larger clone is one base from this, pointing to a likely read error. This likely comes from a read error, as the CDR3 has no conserved phenylalanine or tryptophan at its end.

The material was PBMCs, obtained after low-dose radiotherapy plus immunotherapy. The source of this sequence is a male donor with prostate cancer.

CDR3 DNA: TGTGCCAGCAGCAAGAGGACAACGGCGGGGTCCCTCCACTTG. Amino acid sequence: CASSKRTTAGSLHL. The V gene is TRBV6-8, the J gene TRBJ1-6; the D gene is possibly TRBD1 (5 bases). CDR1 and CDR2 (germline): MNHGY, SAAAGT. The CDR3 is 14 amino acids. V gave up 6 bases and J gave up 14 bases, with 20 bases separating them.